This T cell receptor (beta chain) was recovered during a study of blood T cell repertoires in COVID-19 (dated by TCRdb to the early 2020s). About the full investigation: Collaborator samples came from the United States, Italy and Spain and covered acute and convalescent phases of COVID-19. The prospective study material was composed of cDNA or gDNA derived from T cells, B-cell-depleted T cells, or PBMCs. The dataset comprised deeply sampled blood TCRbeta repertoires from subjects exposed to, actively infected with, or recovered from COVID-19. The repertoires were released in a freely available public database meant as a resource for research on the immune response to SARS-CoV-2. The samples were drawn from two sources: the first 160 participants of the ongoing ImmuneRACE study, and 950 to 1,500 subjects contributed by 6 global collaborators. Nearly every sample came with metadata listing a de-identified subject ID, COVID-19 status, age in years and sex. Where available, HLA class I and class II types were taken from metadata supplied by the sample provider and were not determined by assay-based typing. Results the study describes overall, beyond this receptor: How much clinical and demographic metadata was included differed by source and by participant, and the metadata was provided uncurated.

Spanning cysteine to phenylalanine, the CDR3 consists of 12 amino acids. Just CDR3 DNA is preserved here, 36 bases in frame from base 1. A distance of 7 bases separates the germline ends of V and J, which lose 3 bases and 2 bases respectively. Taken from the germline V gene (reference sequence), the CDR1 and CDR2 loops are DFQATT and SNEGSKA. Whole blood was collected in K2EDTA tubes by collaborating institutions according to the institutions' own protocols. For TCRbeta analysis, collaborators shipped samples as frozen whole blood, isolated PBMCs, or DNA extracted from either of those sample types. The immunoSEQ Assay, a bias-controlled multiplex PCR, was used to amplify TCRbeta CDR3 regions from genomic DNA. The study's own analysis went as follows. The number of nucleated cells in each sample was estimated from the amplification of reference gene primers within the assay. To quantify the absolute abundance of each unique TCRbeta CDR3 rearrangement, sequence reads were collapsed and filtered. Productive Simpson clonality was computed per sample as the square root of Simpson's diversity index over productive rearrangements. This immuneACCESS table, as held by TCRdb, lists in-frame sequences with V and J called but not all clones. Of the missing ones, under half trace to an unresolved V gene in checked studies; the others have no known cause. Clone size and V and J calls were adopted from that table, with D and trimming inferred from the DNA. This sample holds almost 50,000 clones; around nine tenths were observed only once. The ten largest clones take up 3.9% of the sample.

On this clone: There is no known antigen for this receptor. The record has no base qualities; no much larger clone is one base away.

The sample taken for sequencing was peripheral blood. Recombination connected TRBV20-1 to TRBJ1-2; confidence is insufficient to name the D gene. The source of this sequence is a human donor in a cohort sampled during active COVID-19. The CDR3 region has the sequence CSASNRNYGYTF. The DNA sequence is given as TGCAGTGCTAGTAACAGAAACTATGGCTACACCTTC.